The 29 T cell receptor beta chains below all came from one sample that was sequenced in a study of shared clonotypes between healthy human individuals. The table came from immunoSEQ multiplex PCR; TCRdb's copy has only in-frame clones and leaves some out. Counted here are some 1 million clones, around 76% occurring once; the ten biggest clones make up 1.2% to 1.5%. Sequences were obtained from memory CD4+ T cells sorted from blood. As to subset: CD45RA-negative fraction. The receptors come from a man aged 18 to 29 in good health.

This clone occurred a few times. This chain uses TRBV6-5 with TRBJ2-7; D uncertain. Germline V gene lookup returns CDR1 MNHEY and CDR2 SVGAGI. This CDR3 has 12 amino acids. V was shortened by 5 bases and J by 1 base, with 6 bases between the two germline ends. The CDR3 nucleotides read TGTGCCAGCAGTGACGGTTCCTACGAGCAGTACTTC. This encodes CASSDGSYEQYF.

Only a few counts were recorded for this clone. V and J are TRBV19 and TRBJ1-4, with D perhaps matching TRBD1 (6 bases). The CDR3 extends over 13 amino acids. Per germline, CDR1 LNHDA and CDR2 SQIVND (reference sequence). V was trimmed by 6 bases and J by 8 bases, leaving 13 bases between them. CDR3 DNA: TGTGCCAGTAGCCCACGAGGGGGAGAAAAACTGTTTTTT. It yields the protein CASSPRGGEKLFF. The whole variable domain, remainder taken from reference TRBV19 and TRBJ1-4, is DGGITQSPKYLFRKEGQNVTLSCEQNLNHDAMYWYRQDPGQGLRLIYYSQIVNDFQKGDIAEGYSVSREKKESFPLTVTSAQKNPTAFYLCASSPRGGEKLFFGSGTQLSVL.

The chain employs TRBV5-1 and TRBJ2-5; 8 nucleotides agree with TRBD1. Germline V gives CDR1 SGHRS, CDR2 YFSETQ. The CDR3 runs to 15 residues. V dropped 4 bases and J dropped 0; count of bases not matched to a gene: 5. For the CDR3, the DNA is TGCGCCAGCAGCCCAGACAGGGGACACCAAGAGACCCAGTACTTC. Amino acid sequence: CASSPDRGHQETQYF.

CDR3 loop: CASSGGTGVETQYF. The CDR3 DNA follows: TGTGCCAGCAGCGGGGGGACAGGGGTAGAGACCCAGTACTTC. The genes are TRBV27 and TRBJ2-5, with 10 bases aligning to TRBD1. This CDR3 spans 14 amino acids. Trimming took 6 bases from V and 4 from J; bases not matched to a gene: 5. Looked up from germline, CDR1 is MNHEY and CDR2 is SMNVEV (reference sequence).

This clone came up a few times. A much larger clone is a single base away; this may be a read error. The same CDR3 is also encoded by other DNA sequences in this sample. The chain has TRBV10-3 and TRBJ2-7, with 11 bases fitting TRBD1. The germline V gene encodes CDR1 ENHRY and CDR2 SYGVKD. Trimming at V came to 4 bases and at J to 4 bases, leaving 3 bases not matched to a gene. There are 14 residues in the CDR3. CDR3 sequence reads: CAISGRDRGYEQYF. The CDR3 DNA reads TGTGCCATCAGTGGCCGGGACAGGGGGTACGAGCAGTACTTC.

The chain carries TRBV13 and TRBJ1-2; 7 bases map to TRBD1. The CDR3 runs 16 residues. Germline loops: CDR1 PRHDT, CDR2 FYEKMQ (reference sequence). V dropped 4 bases and J dropped 6; count of bases not matched to a gene: 14. Here the CDR3 DNA reads TGTGCCAGCAGCTCGGCGACAGGGCGATATTTAGATGGCTACACCTTC. Protein: CASSSATGRYLDGYTF. The full variable domain, completed using reference TRBV13 and TRBJ1-2, is AAGVIQSPRHLIKEKRETATLKCYPIPRHDTVYWYQQGPGQDPQFLISFYEKMQSDKGSIPDRFSAQQFSDYHSELNMSSLELGDSALYFCASSSATGRYLDGYTFGSGTRLTVV.

Turning to this clone: Within the sample, other DNA sequences also encode this same CDR3. The genes are TRBV5-1 and TRBJ2-3; 11 bases are a match to TRBD2. In germline, CDR1 is SGHRS, CDR2 YFSETQ. The CDR3 is 15 residues long. The V segment lost 1 base and the J segment 7 bases; nucleotides outside the gene matches: 5. In DNA, the CDR3 is TGCGCCAGCAGCTTGTCTCTAGCGGGGGGTAATACGCAGTATTTT. As protein: CASSLSLAGGNTQYF.

This chain links TRBV10-1 with TRBJ1-1; D possibly corresponds to TRBD1 (6 bases). Trimming removed 7 bases at V and 1 base at J, with 16 bases between. Germline V gene lookup returns CDR1 WNHNN and CDR2 SYGVQD (reference sequence). CDR3 length: 15 residues. In nucleotides, the CDR3 is TGCGCCAGCACTTTAGGCGGGGGCTCGAACACTGAAGCTTTCTTT. Translation gives CASTLGGGSNTEAFF.

This chain connects TRBV11-2 to TRBJ1-2; tentative D call: TRBD1 (6 bases). From germline, CDR1 is SGHAT and CDR2 FQNNGV. Trimming took 0 bases from V and 7 from J, leaving 6 bases between them. The CDR3 has 12 residues. The CDR3 reads CASSLEGGGYTF. The DNA for the CDR3 is TGTGCCAGCAGCTTAGAAGGGGGTGGCTACACCTTC.

The genes are TRBV19 and TRBJ2-1, with a possible D match to TRBD1 (6 bases). CDR3 length equals 13 residues. Germline values: CDR1 LNHDA, CDR2 SQIVND (reference sequence). The ends were cut back, 5 bases at V and 4 bases at J, with 9 bases in the middle. In DNA, the CDR3 is TGTGCCAGTAGTGGACAGCTATACAATGAGCAGTTCTTC. This encodes CASSGQLYNEQFF.

The chain employs TRBV7-2 and TRBJ1-3; D gene ambiguous. The CDR3 has 15 amino acids. From germline, CDR1 is SGHTA and CDR2 FQGNSA. V was cut by 2 bases and J by 0 bases, with 8 bases left in between. The CDR3: CASSLRGTSGNTIYF. The CDR3 coding sequence is TGTGCCAGCAGCTTACGGGGTACCTCTGGAAACACCATATATTTT. The whole variable domain, filled in from reference TRBV7-2 and TRBJ1-3, reads GAGVSQSPSNKVTEKGKDVELRCDPISGHTALYWYRQSLGQGLEFLIYFQGNSAPDKSGLPSDRFSAERTGGSVSTLTIQRTQQEDSAVYLCASSLRGTSGNTIYFGEGSWLTVV.

The chain uses TRBV27 and TRBJ2-2; TRBD1 agrees at 10 bases. The V and J ends lost 4 bases and 5 bases, in that order; junction bases with no gene match: 1. The CDR3 has 14 residues. Germline lookup yields CDR1 MNHEY and CDR2 SMNVEV (reference sequence). CDR3 nucleotides: TGTGCCAGCAGTTCGGGACAGGGGACCGGGGAGCTGTTTTTT. Protein sequence: CASSSGQGTGELFF.

The chain joins TRBV4-1 to TRBJ2-5; D not resolved. V lost 2 bases to trimming and J lost 1 base, with 11 bases between them. This CDR3 contains 15 residues. Germline V gene lookup returns CDR1 MGHRA and CDR2 YSYEKL. The CDR3 loop is CASSQIAGTQETQYF. The DNA of the CDR3 is TGCGCCAGCAGCCAAATAGCTGGAACCCAAGAGACCCAGTACTTC.

The chain uses TRBV5-1 and TRBJ2-7; 9 nucleotides align to TRBD1. Germline V gives CDR1 SGHRS, CDR2 YFSETQ. The CDR3 sequence is 13 residues long. The V and J ends lost 7 bases and 4 bases, in that order; junction bases with no gene match: 6. For the CDR3, the DNA is TGCGCCAGCTGGGACAGGGCGGCTTACGAGCAGTACTTC. Its translation is CASWDRAAYEQYF.

V and J are TRBV28 and TRBJ1-5; 9 nucleotides align to TRBD1. Trimming took 6 bases from V and 2 from J; bases not matched to a gene: 8. The CDR3 length is 16 residues. Germline assignment: CDR1 MDHEN and CDR2 SYDVKM. This CDR3 is CASRLGTGIGNQPQHF. The DNA of the CDR3 is TGTGCCAGCAGGTTAGGGACAGGGATTGGCAATCAGCCCCAGCATTTT.

This chain uses TRBV25-1 with TRBJ1-4; tentatively, D is TRBD1 (6 bases). The CDR3 contains 14 residues. Germline lookup yields CDR1 MGHDK and CDR2 SYGVNS. Trimming took 3 bases from V and 7 from J, leaving 12 bases between them. The CDR3 is CASSDWQGSEKLFF. Here the CDR3 DNA reads TGTGCCAGCAGTGATTGGCAGGGGAGTGAAAAACTGTTTTTT.

This sequence joins TRBV6-1 and TRBJ2-7; D gene ambiguous. The CDR3 runs to 11 residues. Trimming cost V 6 bases and J 4 bases, with 7 bases left between them. From germline, CDR1 is MNHNS and CDR2 SASEGT. The CDR3 sequence is CASSVGYEQYF. The CDR3 region has the DNA TGTGCCAGCAGCGTGGGGTACGAGCAGTACTTC.

CDR3 nucleotide sequence: TGCAGCGTTGACGGGGGGCCTTACCTCACAGATACGCAGTATTTT. This codes for CSVDGGPYLTDTQYF. This rearrangement joins TRBV29-1 to TRBJ2-3; tentative D call: TRBD2 (7 bases). The germline gives CDR1 SQVTM, CDR2 ANQGSEA. V lost 3 bases, J lost 2 bases, and 15 bases lay in between. The CDR3 is 15 residues long.

This clone came up once. V is TRBV2 and J is TRBJ2-1; 14 positions agree with TRBD2. This CDR3 comprises 15 residues. The V segment lost 4 bases and the J segment 6 bases; nucleotides outside the gene matches: 2. Germline V CDR1 and CDR2: SNHLY, FYNNEI. The CDR3 sequence: CASSGGLAGGNEQFF. The CDR3 nucleotides are TGTGCCAGCAGTGGCGGACTAGCGGGAGGCAATGAGCAGTTCTTC.

The rearrangement uses TRBV29-1 and TRBJ2-5, with TRBD1 identical over 9 bases. V gave up 8 bases and J gave up 1 base; unmatched junction bases: 5. Germline values: CDR1 SQVTM, CDR2 ANQGSEA. The length of the CDR3 is 13 residues. The CDR3 region has the DNA TGCAGCCTGGGACAGGGCGGCCAAGAGACCCAGTACTTC. Translated: CSLGQGGQETQYF.

The CDR3, as DNA: TGTGCCAGCAGCCGACAGGTCCCCGGGGAGCTGTTTTTT. This translates into CASSRQVPGELFF. The V gene is TRBV6-1, the J gene TRBJ2-2; D is perhaps TRBD1 (6 bases). V lost 6 bases and J 6 bases, leaving 11 bases between the germline ends. The CDR3 contains 13 residues. Germline CDR1 MNHNS, CDR2 SASEGT.

This chain links TRBV5-5 with TRBJ2-7; 7 nucleotides agree with TRBD1. This CDR3 spans 15 amino acids. The germline CDR1 and CDR2 sequences are SGHKS and YYEKEE (reference sequence). V dropped 0 bases and J dropped 7; count of bases not matched to a gene: 10. CDR3 DNA sequence: TGTGCCAGCAGCTTGGTGGGGACAGCCTCGGGTGAGCAGTACTTC. It specifies CASSLVGTASGEQYF.

The chain employs TRBV27 and TRBJ2-1; 8 positions agree with TRBD2. The J segment lost 2 bases and the V segment lost 8 bases, leaving 8 bases of the junction unmatched. Germline CDR1 reads MNHEY; CDR2 reads SMNVEV (reference sequence). CDR3 size: 15 residues. CDR3: CASGLDGRAYNEQFF. The DNA for the CDR3 is TGTGCCAGCGGACTAGACGGGAGGGCCTACAATGAGCAGTTCTTC.

The rearrangement joins TRBV5-5 to TRBJ2-3; 7 bases match TRBD1. With V trimmed by 0 bases and J by 2 bases, 6 bases remained unmatched. The CDR3 sequence is 16 residues long. Germline-derived CDR1 and CDR2 are SGHKS and YYEKEE (reference sequence). DNA for the CDR3: TGTGCCAGCAGCTTGGAGGGACAGCGGAACACAGATACGCAGTATTTT. It is translated as CASSLEGQRNTDTQYF.

With respect to this clone: Different DNA sequences within this sample yield the same CDR3. DNA of the CDR3: TGTGCCAGCAGCGTAGGACTAGCGAACACCGGGGAGCTGTTTTTT. The encoded protein is CASSVGLANTGELFF. The V and J genes are TRBV9 and TRBJ2-2, with D possibly being TRBD2 (6 bases). The ends were cut back, 0 bases at V and 0 bases at J, with 6 bases in the middle. Looked up from germline, CDR1 is SGDLS and CDR2 is YYNGEE. The CDR3 loop spans 15 amino acids.

The V call is TRBV4-3, the J call TRBJ2-1; D unresolved. Trimming took off 0 bases at V and 9 bases at J, with 21 bases between the two ends. The germline gives CDR1 LGHNA, CDR2 YSLEER. The CDR3 runs to 17 residues. The CDR3 DNA sequence: TGCGCCAGCAGCCAAGATACCCTCCCACTCTCGTCTTTTGAGCAGTTCTTC. Its protein is CASSQDTLPLSSFEQFF.

This chain joins TRBV18 and TRBJ2-7; 10 positions match TRBD1. Germline trimming cut 4 bases from V and 1 base from J; bases unmatched to any gene: 10. Germline V gene data show CDR1 as KGHSH and CDR2 as LQKENI. The CDR3 runs to 17 residues. CDR3 sequence (DNA): TGTGCCAGCTCACGGACAGGGGGGCGACTCTTTTCCTACGAGCAGTACTTC. Protein product: CASSRTGGRLFSYEQYF. Full variable domain (rest looked up from reference TRBV18 and TRBJ2-7): NAGVMQNPRHLVRRRGQEARLRCSPMKGHSHVYWYRQLPEEGLKFMVYLQKENIIDESGMPKERFSAEFPKEGPSILRIQQVVRGDSAAYFCASSRTGGRLFSYEQYFGPGTRLTVT.

The chain couples TRBV2 to TRBJ1-2; 9 nucleotides align to TRBD1. The trim removed 6 bases at V and 0 bases at J, leaving 2 bases unmatched. The CDR3 covers 14 residues. Looked up from germline, CDR1 is SNHLY and CDR2 is FYNNEI. CDR3 bases: TGTGCCAGCAGGCGACAGGGGGCTAACTATGGCTACACCTTC. This encodes CASRRQGANYGYTF.

V usage is TRBV9 and J usage is TRBJ2-5; D is ambiguous. Trimming stripped 3 bases from V and 4 bases from J, with 7 bases between. Germline CDR1 and CDR2: SGDLS and YYNGEE. This CDR3 spans 12 amino acids. The DNA of the CDR3 is TGTGCCAGCAGCGGGTCTCTAGAGACCCAGTACTTC. Protein sequence: CASSGSLETQYF.